The T cell receptor (beta chain) under discussion was sequenced for a study of T cell responses to AZD1222 COVID-19 vaccine. Concerning this clone: The target antigen is unknown.

This CDR3 has 12 residues. V lost 3 bases and J 5 bases, leaving 5 bases between the germline ends. CDR1 KGHSH and CDR2 LQKENI come from the germline V gene. Whole-study results and caveats: Repertoire sampling happened only post peak T cell response. Among those given AZD1222, only six were seropositive at baseline. Clonal diversity was possibly underestimated, and white British individuals and females predominated among donors.

Assay: immunoSEQ multiplex PCR; the TCRdb copy retains only in-frame clones and omits some. The sample consists of some 90,000 clones, roughly 89% of them appearing once. The TCR comes from an adult in good health. V gene TRBV18 combines with J gene TRBJ2-1; D is unclear. Sample: peripheral blood, taken on day 0 of MenACWY control vaccination. CDR3 coding DNA: TGTGCCAGCTCACCGACGGACAATGAGCAGTTCTTC. It encodes CASSPTDNEQFF.